The 10 T cell receptor beta chains presented below share a single source sample, sequenced in a study of blood T cell repertoires in COVID-19. Libraries were prepared by immunoSEQ multiplex PCR; TCRdb keeps only in-frame clonotypes and omits some of them. There are roughly 68,000 clones in the sample; 75% to 85% occur only once, and approximately 23% lies in the top ten. The sequencing input was peripheral blood. The receptors shown here come from a man aged 45-60 years with acute or convalescent COVID-19.

This chain uses TRBV14 with TRBJ2-1; possibly TRBD2 for D (7 bases). This CDR3 contains 13 residues. The germline V gene encodes CDR1 SGHDN and CDR2 FVKESK. Trimming cost V 0 bases and J 14 bases, with 14 bases left between them. The CDR3 sequence is CASSQEGGGVEFF. For the CDR3, the DNA is TGTGCCAGCAGCCAAGAAGGAGGGGGGGTGGAGTTCTTC.

The chain couples TRBV3-1 (or the pseudogene TRBV3-2) to TRBJ1-1, with D perhaps matching TRBD1 (5 bases). V was clipped by 4 bases and J by 4 bases, with 13 bases between them. In germline, CDR1 is LGHDT, CDR2 YNNKEL (reference sequence). This CDR3 contains 14 residues. Here the CDR3 reads CASSPLGPGTEAFF. The CDR3, as DNA: TGTGCCAGCAGCCCCCTGGGGCCGGGCACTGAAGCTTTCTTT.

V is TRBV27 and J is TRBJ1-2; 9 positions match TRBD1. The CDR3 totals 14 residues. J gave up 1 base and V 6 bases, and 3 bases lay outside the gene matches. CDR1 is MNHEY and CDR2 is SMNVEV in the germline V gene (reference sequence). CDR3 amino acids: CASRRTGDNYGYTF. The CDR3 region has the DNA TGTGCCAGCAGGCGGACAGGGGATAACTATGGCTACACCTTC.

This CDR3 is CASSNGRQGVGELFF. The CDR3 coding sequence is TGTGCCAGTAGTAATGGAAGACAGGGGGTCGGGGAGCTGTTTTTT. This rearrangement joins TRBV19 to TRBJ2-2; 9 nucleotides align to TRBD1. V lost 4 bases to trimming and J lost 7 bases; unmatched junction nucleotides: 7. The V gene's germline CDR1 is LNHDA and CDR2 SQIVND (reference sequence). The CDR3 consists of 15 residues. Filled out from reference TRBV19 and TRBJ2-2, the complete variable domain reads DGGITQSPKYLFRKEGQNVTLSCEQNLNHDAMYWYRQDPGQGLRLIYYSQIVNDFQKGDIAEGYSVSREKKESFPLTVTSAQKNPTAFYLCASSNGRQGVGELFFGEGSRLTVL.

V gene TRBV11-2 combines with J gene TRBJ2-3, with D possibly TRBD2 on 6 matching bases. V dropped 3 bases and J dropped 4 bases, with 8 bases sitting between them. CDR1 and CDR2 from the germline V gene are SGHAT and FQNNGV. The CDR3 contains 13 residues. In DNA form, the CDR3 reads TGTGCCAGCAGCTTCGGGGGACCAGATACGCAGTATTTT. It codes for CASSFGGPDTQYF.

This rearrangement joins TRBV5-1 to TRBJ2-3, with 9 positions matching TRBD2. V shed 3 bases, J shed 4 bases, and the junction held 9 bases outside the gene matches. There are 16 residues in the CDR3. In germline, CDR1 is SGHRS, CDR2 YFSETQ. The DNA of the CDR3 is TGCGCCAGCAGCTCCCTGACTAGCGGTGGCCCAGATACGCAGTATTTT. It yields the protein CASSSLTSGGPDTQYF.

CDR3 residues: CASSGGDETQYF. The CDR3 DNA reads TGTGCCAGCAGCGGGGGGGACGAGACCCAGTACTTC. The V call is TRBV7-6, the J call TRBJ2-5, with 7 bases aligning to TRBD2. The length of the CDR3 is 12 residues. Trimming took 5 bases from V and 5 from J; bases not matched to a gene: 2. From germline, CDR1 is SGHVS and CDR2 FNYEAQ.

The chain recombines TRBV20-1 with TRBJ1-1, with 9 bases identical to TRBD1. The CDR3 length is 11 residues. Germline CDR1 and CDR2: DFQATT and SNEGSKA (reference sequence). After removal of 6 bases from V and 11 bases from J, the junction contained 7 bases not matched to a gene. The CDR3 nucleotides read TGCAGTGCAGCTCCCGGGACAGGGGCTTTCTTT. The encoded protein is CSAAPGTGAFF.

The table lists this clone with a count of one. This sequence joins TRBV18 and TRBJ2-1, with TRBD1 identical over 8 bases. Losses at the gene ends were 2 bases for V and 0 bases for J; bases not matched to a gene: 3. The CDR3 is made up of 16 amino acids. The V gene's germline CDR1 is KGHSH and CDR2 LQKENI. CDR3 sequence reads: CASSPFDRGSYNEQFF. The CDR3 nucleotides are TGTGCCAGCTCACCATTTGACAGGGGCTCCTACAATGAGCAGTTCTTC.

This chain connects TRBV6-1 to TRBJ1-5; D is uncertain. The CDR3 has 15 residues. Germline CDR1 and CDR2: MNHNS and SASEGT. V lost 0 bases and J 6 bases, leaving 12 bases between the germline ends. CDR3 region: CASSEAHGGAQPQHF. For the CDR3, the DNA is TGTGCCAGCAGTGAAGCGCATGGAGGAGCTCAGCCCCAGCATTTT.